The 27 T cell receptor beta chains below were found in one sample sequenced in a study of lymphopenia after photon versus proton radiotherapy. Method: immunoSEQ multiplex PCR; TCRdb's copy keeps in-frame clones and lacks some. Of 3,000 to 4,500 clones in the sample, around 69% were seen once. The material was peripheral blood, obtained from a patient treated with proton-based radiotherapy. The receptors were sampled from a man older than 75 with esophageal cancer.

A note on this clone: This likely stems from a read error, as it lies one base from a far larger clone. Additional DNA sequences in this sample encode the identical CDR3. The CDR3 bases are TGTGCCCGCAGCGCTCTCGGGGGGGCGGGCTTAGCAGATACGCAGTATTTT. It translates to CARSALGGAGLADTQYF. The chain couples TRBV9 to TRBJ2-3; 8 nucleotides line up with TRBD2. Germline V gene lookup returns CDR1 SGDLS and CDR2 YYNGEE. The CDR3 runs 17 residues.

This clone was picked up one time. CDR3 nucleotides: TGTGCCAGCAGCTTGGTTGGAGGGGTTTATAATTCACCCCTCCACTTT. Its translation: CASSLVGGVYNSPLHF. This rearrangement joins TRBV7-8 to TRBJ1-6, with a tentative D call TRBD1 (5 bases). Trimming left V 3 bases short and J 4 bases short, with 13 bases between. Germline V gives CDR1 SGHVS, CDR2 FQNEAQ. The CDR3 runs to 16 residues.

This sequence joins TRBV11-3 and TRBJ2-1, with 7 positions matching TRBD2. The junction had 12 bases not matched to a gene; V was cut back by 5 bases and J by 8 bases. The CDR3 runs 15 residues. CDR1 SGHNT and CDR2 YENEEA come from the germline V gene. Here the CDR3 DNA reads TGTGCCAGCAGCCCTCGGACTAGAATCTTCCATGAGCAGTTCTTC. Its translation: CASSPRTRIFHEQFF.

This clone is a singleton in its sample. The chain has TRBV6-6 and TRBJ1-1, with D unresolved. V lost 0 bases and J 2 bases, leaving 4 bases between the germline ends. The germline V gene has CDR1 MNHNY and CDR2 SVGAGI (reference sequence). The CDR3 extends over 13 amino acids. CDR3 bases: TGTGCCAGCAGTTACTCTTATAACACTGAAGCTTTCTTT. Translated, it gives CASSYSYNTEAFF.

The chain joins TRBV29-1 to TRBJ2-5; weak D call: TRBD2 (6 bases). The CDR3 runs to 13 residues. Between the trimmed V and J ends, which lost 6 bases and 8 bases, there was a span of 19 bases. The germline V gene has CDR1 SQVTM and CDR2 ANQGSEA. CDR3 in DNA: TGCAGCGTCCTCCCTCGGGAGCTACCTACCCAGTACTTC. It encodes CSVLPRELPTQYF.

The V gene is TRBV5-5, the J gene TRBJ2-3; 7 nucleotides align to TRBD2. J was trimmed by 2 bases and V by 2 bases; bases with no gene match: 8. Germline loops: CDR1 SGHKS, CDR2 YYEKEE (reference sequence). The CDR3 is 16 residues long. CDR3 protein: CASSLRPAGSTDTQYF. The CDR3 coding sequence is TGTGCCAGCAGCTTACGGCCAGCGGGGTCCACAGATACGCAGTATTTT.

The chain joins TRBV5-1 to TRBJ2-1; tentatively, D is TRBD2 (7 bases). This CDR3 is built from 14 residues. Germline CDR1 is SGHRS and CDR2 is YFSETQ. V gave up 1 base and J gave up 9 bases, with 14 bases separating them. CDR3 amino acids: CASSLRPGGGEQFF. CDR3 bases: TGCGCCAGCAGCTTGAGGCCGGGGGGCGGTGAGCAGTTCTTC.

Turning to this clone: The same CDR3 can be traced to other DNA sequences in this sample. V is TRBV7-2 and J is TRBJ1-3; 8 bases fit TRBD1. From germline, CDR1 is SGHTA and CDR2 FQGNSA. V gave up 2 bases and J gave up 0 bases; unmatched junction bases: 3. This CDR3 contains 16 residues. CDR3: CASSLTGGNSGNTIYF. The CDR3 region has the DNA TGTGCCAGCAGCTTAACAGGGGGTAACTCTGGAAACACCATATATTTT.

V usage is TRBV6-1 and J usage is TRBJ2-7; 8 nucleotides line up with TRBD2. The trim removed 5 bases at V and 2 bases at J, leaving 8 bases unmatched. The CDR3 is 15 residues long. The V gene's germline CDR1 is MNHNS and CDR2 SASEGT. The CDR3 DNA reads TGTGCCAGCAGTCTCACGGGGGGGGGAGCCTACGAGCAGTACTTC. Translation: CASSLTGGGAYEQYF.

In DNA, the CDR3 is TGTGCCAGTGTGGCAGGGTCAAGTGGCTACACCTTC. Its protein product is CASVAGSSGYTF. The chain links TRBV28 to TRBJ1-2; perhaps TRBD1 as D (5 bases). Trimming pared 9 bases from V and 7 bases from J, leaving 15 bases between. The length of the CDR3 is 12 residues. CDR1 is MDHEN and CDR2 is SYDVKM in the germline V gene.

The gene calls are TRBV25-1 and TRBJ1-5; D is uncertain. There are 13 residues in the CDR3. Trimming shortened V by 2 bases and J by 6 bases, and 8 bases separated the two germline ends. Per the germline V gene, CDR1 is MGHDK and CDR2 is SYGVNS. The CDR3 sequence: CASSEQESQPQHF. The CDR3 DNA follows: TGTGCCAGCAGTGAACAGGAGTCTCAGCCCCAGCATTTT.

This clone was detected a few times. The chain has TRBV19 and TRBJ1-5; possibly TRBD1 for D (5 bases). The CDR3 contains 13 residues. In germline, CDR1 is LNHDA, CDR2 SQIVND (reference sequence). The V gene lost 3 bases and the J gene lost 10 bases, with 13 bases spanning the gap. CDR3 bases: TGTGCCAGTAGTATCGGGGCCATAAGTCCCCAGCATTTT. Amino acid sequence: CASSIGAISPQHF.

The J gene is TRBJ1-4, the V gene TRBV29-1; TRBD1 agrees at 8 bases. J gave up 12 bases and V 2 bases, and 8 bases lay outside the gene matches. Germline V lookup: CDR1 SQVTM, CDR2 ANQGSEA. The CDR3 length is 13 residues. CDR3 sequence (DNA): TGCAGCGTTGAAAGGCAGTCAGGGGGCCAACTGTTTTTT. Translating it yields CSVERQSGGQLFF.

Sample share makes this clone medium-sized. This chain connects TRBV28 to TRBJ1-2; D unresolved. Germline V CDR1 and CDR2: MDHEN, SYDVKM. V dropped 2 bases and J dropped 6 bases, with 7 bases sitting between them. The CDR3 is 12 amino acids. CDR3 region: CASSLGVHGYTF. The CDR3, as DNA: TGTGCCAGCAGTTTAGGGGTTCATGGCTACACCTTC.

This clone was seen a handful of times. This chain uses TRBV6-8 with TRBJ1-2, with a weak D call TRBD1 (5 bases). Trimming took off 6 bases at V and 2 bases at J, with 13 bases between the two ends. The germline V gene encodes CDR1 MNHGY and CDR2 SAAAGT. The CDR3 covers 14 residues. CDR3 DNA sequence: TGTGCCAGCAGGACCGCGGGGGGGAACTATGGCTACACCTTC. Amino acid sequence: CASRTAGGNYGYTF.

Turning to this clone: This sequence is one base from a far larger clone and is likely a read error. The CDR3 spells CASSALGGAGLADTQYF. Here the CDR3 DNA reads TGTGCCAGCAGCGCTCTCGGGGGGGCGGGCTTAGCAGATACGCAGTATTTT. V is TRBV13 and J is TRBJ2-3; 8 nucleotides align to TRBD2. V was pared by 5 bases and J by 4 bases, with 14 bases of the junction left unmatched. The CDR3 spans 17 residues. The germline CDR1 and CDR2 sequences are PRHDT and FYEKMQ (reference sequence).

V gene TRBV7-2 combines with J gene TRBJ2-1; TRBD1 might be the D (5 bases). This CDR3 is 16 amino acids long. Germline loops: CDR1 SGHTA, CDR2 FQGNSA. Trimming stripped 5 bases from V and 0 bases from J, with 14 bases between. CDR3 DNA sequence: TGTGCCAGCAGCCCAACAACAGGCAGCTCCTACAATGAGCAGTTCTTC. Translation gives CASSPTTGSSYNEQFF.

This clone is labeled as medium-sized. V gene TRBV6-4 combines with J gene TRBJ2-3, with a possible D match to TRBD2 (5 bases). The CDR3 length is 15 residues. Trimming took off 6 bases at V and 2 bases at J, with 15 bases between the two ends. Germline V gene sequence: CDR1 MRHNA, CDR2 SNTAGT. This CDR3 reads CASSLEAGPTDTQYF. CDR3 DNA: TGTGCCAGCAGCTTGGAGGCGGGCCCCACAGATACGCAGTATTTT.

CDR3 loop: CASIKDRGEENIQYF. CDR3 in DNA: TGTGCCAGCATTAAAGACAGGGGGGAGGAAAACATTCAGTACTTC. The gene calls are TRBV6-5 and TRBJ2-4; 9 bases agree with TRBD1. The CDR3 has 15 amino acids. In germline, CDR1 is MNHEY, CDR2 SVGAGI. The junction had 9 bases not matched to a gene; V was cut back by 7 bases and J by 5 bases.

The chain carries TRBV13 and TRBJ2-7, with TRBD1 matching 12 bases. The CDR3 is made up of 15 amino acids. Germline CDR1 reads PRHDT; CDR2 reads FYEKMQ (reference sequence). The V segment lost 4 bases and the J segment 6 bases; nucleotides outside the gene matches: 7. The CDR3 sequence: CASSSPGTGGAEQYF. The CDR3 nucleotides read TGTGCCAGCAGCTCCCCCGGGACAGGGGGCGCCGAGCAGTACTTC.

The chain uses TRBV10-3 and TRBJ1-3; D is uncertain. V was cut by 7 bases and J by 3 bases, with 13 bases left in between. CDR3 size: 14 residues. In germline, CDR1 is ENHRY, CDR2 SYGVKD. CDR3 in amino acids: CAINAGSDGNTIYF. The CDR3 region has the DNA TGTGCCATCAATGCGGGGTCGGATGGAAACACCATATATTTT.

In this sample, this clone is medium-sized (0.01 to 0.1%). The CDR3 region has the DNA TGCGCCAGCAGCTTGGATGGAAAACAAGCTTTCTTT. This translates into CASSLDGKQAFF. The chain combines TRBV5-1 with TRBJ1-1; D gene uncertain. The CDR3 has 12 amino acids. Trimming took off 0 bases at V and 9 bases at J, with 9 bases between the two ends. CDR1 and CDR2 from the germline V gene are SGHRS and YFSETQ.

By proportion, this clone is medium-sized. This chain connects TRBV7-2 to TRBJ1-5; D unclear. The CDR3 is 13 residues long. Germline V lookup: CDR1 SGHTA, CDR2 FQGNSA. The V end lost 5 bases, the J end lost 7 bases, and 12 bases lay between the germline ends. DNA of the CDR3: TGTGCCAGCAGCGAACCGGGAGAACAGCCCCAGCATTTT. This translates into CASSEPGEQPQHF.

The V and J genes are TRBV10-3 and TRBJ1-3, with D unclear. This CDR3 has 16 amino acids. Germline V gene sequence: CDR1 ENHRY, CDR2 SYGVKD. The V gene lost 4 bases and the J gene lost 2 bases, with 15 bases spanning the gap. The CDR3 here is CAISANNFYAGNTIYF. In DNA form, the CDR3 reads TGTGCCATCAGTGCGAACAACTTCTACGCTGGAAACACCATATATTTT.

The chain joins TRBV6-5 to TRBJ2-1; the D gene could be TRBD1 or TRBD2 (5 bases each). Per germline, CDR1 MNHEY and CDR2 SVGAGI. This CDR3 comprises 14 residues. Trimming left V 7 bases short and J 8 bases short, with 18 bases between. The CDR3 DNA reads as TGTGCCAGCATCAAAAACGTAGGGACCTATGAGCAGTTCTTC. Protein product: CASIKNVGTYEQFF.

V is TRBV5-1 and J is TRBJ1-4; a possible D gene is TRBD1 (5 bases). CDR1 is SGHRS and CDR2 is YFSETQ in the germline V gene. Between the trimmed V and J ends, which lost 4 bases and 8 bases, there was a span of 18 bases. There are 15 residues in the CDR3. The CDR3 DNA follows: TGCGCCAGCAGCCTGACTCTCGGACACCAAGAAAAACTGTTTTTT. Translating it yields CASSLTLGHQEKLFF.

Comments on this clone: This likely traces to a read error, being one base from a far larger clone. The sample has other DNA sequences that encode this CDR3 too. J is TRBJ2-7 and V is TRBV4-1; TRBD1 matches 9 bases. J was trimmed by 6 bases and V by 8 bases; bases with no gene match: 8. Germline-derived CDR1 and CDR2 are MGHRA and YSYEKL. This CDR3 spans 13 amino acids. CDR3 in amino acids: CASGDRVSGEQYF. The CDR3 DNA reads as TGCGCCAGCGGGGACAGGGTGAGTGGCGAGCAGTACTTC.